The 7 T cell receptor beta chains below come from one sample, sequenced in a study of shared clonotypes between healthy human individuals. Using immunoSEQ multiplex PCR, the repertoire was profiled, and TCRdb retains in-frame clones only, with some absent. Of around 2,000,000 clones listed, 85% to 95% are singletons. Sequencing was performed on naive CD4+ T cells sorted from blood. The subset: CD45RA+ positively selected. These receptors originate from a man aged 18 to 29 in good health.

The chain has TRBV19 and TRBJ1-2, with 7 bases fitting TRBD1. V trimming: 4 bases; J trimming: 0 bases; junction bases outside the gene matches: 5. Germline CDR1 is LNHDA and CDR2 is SQIVND (reference sequence). The CDR3 contains 15 residues. CDR3 residues: CASSTRDSTNYGYTF. DNA for the CDR3: TGTGCCAGTAGTACCAGGGACAGCACTAACTATGGCTACACCTTC.

A remark on this clone: Other nucleotide sequences in the sample specify the same CDR3. The V call is TRBV18, the J call TRBJ1-2, with D maybe TRBD1 (5 bases). The germline CDR1 and CDR2 sequences are KGHSH and LQKENI. The CDR3 totals 12 residues. With 3 bases removed from V and 5 bases from J, the gap between germline ends came to 7 bases. The CDR3 spells CASSPPGYGYTF. DNA of the CDR3: TGTGCCAGCTCACCCCCAGGGTATGGCTACACCTTC. Drawing the rest from reference TRBV18 and TRBJ1-2, the complete variable domain is NAGVMQNPRHLVRRRGQEARLRCSPMKGHSHVYWYRQLPEEGLKFMVYLQKENIIDESGMPKERFSAEFPKEGPSILRIQQVVRGDSAAYFCASSPPGYGYTFGSGTRLTVV.

This clone has just a few counts. This sequence joins TRBV4-1 and TRBJ2-5; D possibly corresponds to TRBD1 (6 bases). Looked up from germline, CDR1 is MGHRA and CDR2 is YSYEKL. The CDR3 length is 15 residues. The V end was cut by 3 bases, the J end by 1 base, with 12 bases between. The CDR3 bases are TGCGCCAGCAGCCACCCCGGGACACCCCAAGAGACCCAGTACTTC. This gives the protein CASSHPGTPQETQYF.

The chain is built from TRBV30 and TRBJ2-3, with TRBD2 as a possible D gene (6 bases). The CDR3 runs 12 residues. The germline V gene encodes CDR1 GTSNPN and CDR2 SVGIG (reference sequence). Deletions cut 4 bases from V and 6 bases from J, with 11 bases between. For the CDR3, the DNA is TGTGCCTGGACACGGGGGTGGGATACGCAGTATTTT. Protein: CAWTRGWDTQYF.

J is TRBJ1-2 and V is TRBV5-1; D call uncertain. V shed 4 bases and J shed 1 base, with 5 bases lying between them. The CDR3 totals 12 residues. The germline V gene encodes CDR1 SGHRS and CDR2 YFSETQ. As DNA, the CDR3 is TGCGCCAGCAGCGGAGATAACTATGGCTACACCTTC. As protein: CASSGDNYGYTF. The variable domain in full, completed from reference TRBV5-1 and TRBJ1-2, reads KAGVTQTPRYLIKTRGQQVTLSCSPISGHRSVSWYQQTPGQGLQFLFEYFSETQRNKGNFPGRFSGRQFSNSRSEMNVSTLELGDSALYLCASSGDNYGYTFGSGTRLTVV.

About this clone: The sample has other DNA sequences that encode this CDR3 too. The genes are TRBV5-1 and TRBJ2-7; D is undetermined. The length of the CDR3 is 13 residues. Germline V lookup: CDR1 SGHRS, CDR2 YFSETQ. Trimming took off 0 bases at V and 2 bases at J, with 6 bases between the two ends. The CDR3 loop is CASSLGGPYEQYF. CDR3 nucleotides: TGCGCCAGCAGCTTGGGCGGACCCTACGAGCAGTACTTC.

This CDR3 reads CASSFGQGATNEKLFF. Here the CDR3 DNA reads TGTGCCAGCAGTTTTGGACAGGGTGCAACTAATGAAAAACTGTTTTTT. The chain is built from TRBV6-6 and TRBJ1-4; 8 bases line up with TRBD1. Germline V CDR1 and CDR2: MNHNY, SVGAGI (reference sequence). The CDR3 consists of 16 residues. V was clipped by 4 bases and J by 0 bases; unmatched bases: 4.